The clone carrying this T cell receptor (beta chain) has a handful of counts. Its antigen remains unidentified. The length of the CDR3 is 17 residues. V lost 0 bases and J lost 0; bases outside the gene matches: 4. CDR1 SGDLS and CDR2 YYNGEE come from the germline V gene. This specimen comes from a study of T cells after yellow fever vaccination. Study-level background: SMART-Seq v4 Ultra Low Input prepared libraries from low-cell fractions. Study results and limitations: Most primary-vaccination clones reappeared after the booster (about 96% CD4, more than 70% CD8).

Synthesis of TCR cDNA relied on 5'RACE template switching, which attached a universal primer site and UMIs. TCRdb reprocessed the 5' RACE reads with MiXCR, giving one entry per CDR3 protein. This table holds 150,000 to 200,000 distinct CDR3 sequences, roughly 9.6% found once. This receptor was taken from a man between 18 and 29 years old who received the YFV17D yellow fever vaccine. This sample comprised CD8+ T cells sorted from PBMCs, obtained 15 days after the yellow fever booster vaccination. V and J are TRBV9 and TRBJ2-2; 8 bases agree with TRBD2. CDR3 protein: CASSVAVAGPNTGELFF. Here the CDR3 DNA reads TGTGCCAGCAGCGTAGCGGTAGCGGGGCCGAACACCGGGGAGCTGTTTTTT.